This T cell receptor beta chain was identified in a study of blood T cells in healthy people across ages. The germline CDR1 and CDR2 sequences are LGHNA and YSLEER. V shed 0 bases and J shed 6 bases, with 16 bases lying between them. The CDR3 totals 16 residues. A second roughly 6 to 12 cycle PCR used barcoded and J-beta primers. TCRdb called the 5' RACE reads again in MiXCR, with one record for every CDR3 protein. Of roughly 1.9 million distinct CDR3 sequences listed, about 39% are singletons. This TCR was sampled from a human donor in good health. V gene TRBV4-3 combines with J gene TRBJ2-3; D may correspond to TRBD1 or TRBD2 (5 bases each). Sequenced material: blood. This chain's CDR3 is CASSQEDRDETDTQYF. CDR3 bases: TGCGCCAGCAGCCAAGAAGATAGGGACGAGACGGATACGCAGTATTTT.